This TCR beta chain was found in a study of identical twins. MiXCR was run by TCRdb on the 5' RACE reads, yielding one entry per CDR3 protein. The sample shows over 600,000 distinct CDR3 sequences, over 20% of them seen only once. In this sample, this clonotype turned up many times. Trimming removed 7 bases at V and 7 bases at J, with 18 bases between. Germline CDR1 is SGHRS and CDR2 is YFSETQ. This CDR3 has 14 amino acids. A further study also used this sample, focusing on T cells expressing NK-cell markers.

J is TRBJ2-1 and V is TRBV5-1, with D unclear. What was sequenced was PBMCs. This receptor was identified in a woman between 18 and 29 years old in good health. Written as DNA, the CDR3 is TGCGCCAGCTACCTGGACGCGCTCGTAAATGAGCAGTTCTTC. It encodes CASYLDALVNEQFF.